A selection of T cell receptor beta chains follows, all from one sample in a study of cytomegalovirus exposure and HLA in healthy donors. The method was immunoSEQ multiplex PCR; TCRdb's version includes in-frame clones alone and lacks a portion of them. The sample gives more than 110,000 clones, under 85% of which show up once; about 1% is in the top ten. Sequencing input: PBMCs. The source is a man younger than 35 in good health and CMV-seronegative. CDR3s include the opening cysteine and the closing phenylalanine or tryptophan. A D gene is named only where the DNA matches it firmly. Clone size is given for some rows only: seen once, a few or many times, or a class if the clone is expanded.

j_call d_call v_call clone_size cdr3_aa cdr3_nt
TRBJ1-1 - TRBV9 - CASSVVTGTEAFF TGTGCCAGCAGCGTAGTTACAGGGACTGAAGCTTTCTTT
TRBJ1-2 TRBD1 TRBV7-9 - CSSSATGEEFNYGYTF TGTTCCAGCAGCGCGACAGGGGAGGAATTCAACTATGGCTACACCTTC
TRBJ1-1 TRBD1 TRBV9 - CASSTTGKMNTEAFF TGTGCCAGCAGCACGACAGGGAAAATGAACACTGAAGCTTTCTTT
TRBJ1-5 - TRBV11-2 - CASSLARHQPQHF TGTGCCAGCAGCTTAGCCAGGCATCAGCCCCAGCATTTT
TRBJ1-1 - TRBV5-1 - CASSLGAGGNTEAFF TGCGCCAGCAGCTTGGGCGCGGGGGGGAACACTGAAGCTTTCTTT
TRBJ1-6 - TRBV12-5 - CASGLPFSPLHF TGTGCTAGTGGTTTGCCATTTTCACCCCTCCACTTT
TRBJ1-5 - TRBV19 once CASCQGNQPQHF TGTGCCAGTTGCCAGGGTAATCAGCCCCAGCATTTT
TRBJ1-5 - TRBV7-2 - CASSRGGGFNQPQHF TGTGCCAGCAGCCGAGGGGGAGGGTTCAATCAGCCCCAGCATTTT
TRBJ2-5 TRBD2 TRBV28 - CASRPGTSDTQYF TGTGCCAGCAGACCCGGGACTAGCGATACCCAGTACTTC
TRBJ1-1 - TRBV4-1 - CASSQGHLNTEAFF TGCGCCAGCAGCCAGGGACATCTGAACACTGAAGCTTTCTTT
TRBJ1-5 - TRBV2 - CASSGRTGNQPQHF TGTGCCAGCAGTGGCCGGACAGGCAATCAGCCCCAGCATTTT
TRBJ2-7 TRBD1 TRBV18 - CASSPIPGQGYEQYF TGTGCCAGCTCACCTATACCGGGACAGGGCTACGAGCAGTACTTC
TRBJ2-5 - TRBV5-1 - CASSFRERETQYF TGCGCCAGCAGCTTCAGGGAACGGGAGACCCAGTACTTC
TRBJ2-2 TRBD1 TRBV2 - CASSGRTGRTGELFF TGTGCCAGCAGTGGCAGGACAGGTCGTACCGGGGAGCTGTTTTTT
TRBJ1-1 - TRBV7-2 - CASSQMTGVNTEAFF TGTGCCAGCAGCCAGATGACAGGAGTGAACACTGAAGCTTTCTTT
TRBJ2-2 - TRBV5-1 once CASSRQDGNTGELFF TGCGCCAGCAGCCGACAGGACGGCAACACCGGGGAGCTGTTTTTT
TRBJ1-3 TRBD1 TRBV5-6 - CASSLAYRGKSGNTIYF TGTGCCAGCAGCTTGGCGTACAGGGGCAAGAGTGGAAACACCATATATTTT
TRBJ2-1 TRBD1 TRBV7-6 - CASSLTGGHNEQFF TGTGCCAGCAGCTTGACAGGGGGCCACAATGAGCAGTTCTTC
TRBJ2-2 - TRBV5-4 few CASSLEGRGSTGELFF TGTGCCAGCAGCTTGGAAGGCAGGGGAAGCACCGGGGAGCTGTTTTTT
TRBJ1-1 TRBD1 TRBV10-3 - CAISRQGRNTEAFF TGTGCCATCAGCAGACAGGGGAGGAACACTGAAGCTTTCTTT
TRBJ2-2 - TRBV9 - CASSARSYGGSNTGELFF TGTGCCAGCAGCGCTCGTAGCTATGGCGGCTCGAACACCGGGGAGCTGTTTTTT
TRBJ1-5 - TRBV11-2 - CASSFTGQPQHF TGTGCCAGCAGCTTCACCGGGCAGCCCCAGCATTTT
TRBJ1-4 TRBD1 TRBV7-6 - CASSLRQGRGEKLFF TGTGCCAGCAGCTTAAGACAGGGACGTGGAGAAAAACTGTTTTTT
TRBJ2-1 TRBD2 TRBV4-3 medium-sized CASSQETSGNYNEQFF TGCGCCAGCAGCCAAGAGACTAGCGGTAACTACAATGAGCAGTTCTTC
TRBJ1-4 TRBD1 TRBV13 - CASSSGQENEKLFF TGTGCCAGCAGCTCAGGACAGGAAAATGAAAAACTGTTTTTT
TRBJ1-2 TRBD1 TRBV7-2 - CASSSHRDSGGYTF TGTGCCAGCAGCTCTCATCGGGACAGCGGAGGCTACACCTTC
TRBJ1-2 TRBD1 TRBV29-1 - CSVGQGALGGYTF TGCAGCGTTGGACAGGGGGCGCTCGGCGGCTACACCTTC
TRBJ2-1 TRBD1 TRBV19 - CASSPDRGSYNEQFF TGTGCCAGTAGTCCGGACAGGGGTTCCTACAATGAGCAGTTCTTC
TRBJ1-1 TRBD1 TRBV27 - CASSFTQGSGTEAFF TGTGCCAGCAGTTTCACACAGGGGTCGGGCACTGAAGCTTTCTTT
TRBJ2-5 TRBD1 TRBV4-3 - CASSQESMGQGGTQYF TGCGCCAGCAGCCAAGAGAGCATGGGACAGGGTGGCACCCAGTACTTC
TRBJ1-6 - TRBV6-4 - CASSSTGTAPLHF TGTGCCAGCAGTTCAACAGGGACCGCACCCCTCCACTTT
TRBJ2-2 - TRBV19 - CASSALGATGELFF TGTGCCAGTAGCGCCCTTGGGGCCACCGGGGAGCTGTTTTTT
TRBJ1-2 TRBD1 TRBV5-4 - CASSLDGQGFGVGYTF TGTGCCAGCAGCTTGGACGGACAGGGCTTTGGTGTTGGCTACACCTTC
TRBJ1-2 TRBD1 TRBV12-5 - CALKLGGVNYGYTF TGTGCCCTCAAGCTAGGGGGCGTTAACTATGGCTACACCTTC
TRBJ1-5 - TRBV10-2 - CASSDSGKGNQPQHF TGCGCCAGCAGTGATTCAGGGAAGGGCAATCAGCCCCAGCATTTT
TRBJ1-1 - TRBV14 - CASSPTGRPGLNTEAFF TGTGCCAGCAGCCCCACAGGACGCCCTGGGCTGAACACTGAAGCTTTCTTT
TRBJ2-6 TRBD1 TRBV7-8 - CASSLAGTGGPGANVLTF TGTGCCAGCAGCTTAGCCGGGACAGGGGGTCCTGGGGCCAACGTCCTGACTTTC
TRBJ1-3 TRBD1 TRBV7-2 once CASSLYRGGRGNTIYF TGTGCCAGCAGCTTATACAGGGGAGGAAGAGGAAACACCATATATTTT
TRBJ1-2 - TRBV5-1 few CASSRGPYGYTF TGCGCCAGCAGCAGGGGTCCCTATGGCTACACCTTC
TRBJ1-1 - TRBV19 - CASSLSGANTEAFF TGTGCCAGTAGTCTCTCAGGGGCAAACACTGAAGCTTTCTTT
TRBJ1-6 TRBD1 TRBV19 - CASSFLDRDNSPLHF TGTGCCAGTAGTTTCCTAGACAGGGATAATTCACCCCTCCACTTT
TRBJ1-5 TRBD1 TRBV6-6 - CASRWTGPNQPQHF TGTGCCAGCAGGTGGACAGGACCAAATCAGCCCCAGCATTTT
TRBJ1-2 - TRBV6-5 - CASSYSSGGRYGYTF TGTGCCAGCAGTTACTCTTCAGGAGGGAGATATGGCTACACCTTC
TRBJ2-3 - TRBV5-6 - CASSLTTGTQYF TGTGCCAGCAGCTTGACTACAGGGACGCAGTATTTT
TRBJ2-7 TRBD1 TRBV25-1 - CASSWDRGAYEQYF TGTGCCAGCAGTTGGGACAGGGGCGCGTACGAGCAGTACTTC
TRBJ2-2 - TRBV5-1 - CASVDSFSNTGELFF TGCGCCAGCGTGGACAGCTTCTCGAACACCGGGGAGCTGTTTTTT
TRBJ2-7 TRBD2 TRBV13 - CASSLSAGAYEQYF TGTGCCAGCAGCTTATCTGCGGGGGCCTACGAGCAGTACTTC
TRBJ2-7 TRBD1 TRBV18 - CASSPGTGKYEQYF TGTGCCAGCTCACCCGGGACAGGTAAATACGAGCAGTACTTC
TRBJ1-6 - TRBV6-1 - CASVERVSNSPLHF TGTGCCAGCGTCGAACGGGTTTCTAATTCACCCCTCCACTTT
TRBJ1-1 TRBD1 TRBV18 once CASSPRTGVNTEAFF TGTGCCAGCTCACCGAGGACAGGGGTGAACACTGAAGCTTTCTTT
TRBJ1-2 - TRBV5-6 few CASSLQGMGGYTF TGTGCCAGCAGCTTGCAGGGGATGGGCGGCTACACCTTC
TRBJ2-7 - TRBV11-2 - CASSPWEGTWSYEQYF TGTGCCAGCAGCCCATGGGAGGGGACATGGTCCTACGAGCAGTACTTC
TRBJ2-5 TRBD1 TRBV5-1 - CASEGGQGTGETQYF TGCGCCAGCGAGGGAGGACAGGGGACGGGGGAGACCCAGTACTTC
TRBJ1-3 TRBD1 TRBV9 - CASSGTGVGNTIYF TGTGCCAGCAGCGGCACAGGGGTTGGAAACACCATATATTTT
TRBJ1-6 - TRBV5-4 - CASSLARDNKGGSPLHF TGTGCCAGCAGCTTGGCACGGGACAACAAAGGGGGTTCACCCCTCCACTTT
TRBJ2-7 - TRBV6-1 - CASAQGSYEQYF TGTGCCAGCGCGCAGGGATCCTACGAGCAGTACTTC
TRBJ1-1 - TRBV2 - CASQGDQGRTEAFF TGTGCCAGCCAAGGCGACCAGGGGCGCACTGAAGCTTTCTTT
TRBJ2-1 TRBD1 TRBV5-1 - CASSLGQGAYNEQFF TGCGCCAGCAGCTTAGGACAGGGGGCATACAATGAGCAGTTCTTC
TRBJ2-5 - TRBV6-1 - CASSARNQETQYF TGTGCCAGCAGCGCCAGGAACCAAGAGACCCAGTACTTC